This TCR beta chain was sequenced in a study of early stage breast cancer tumors. The study's findings and limits: Most shared enriched TCRB sequences were commonly generated ones. Tumor and normal breast were distinguished via blood comparison in about 90% of the 16 patients.

The assay was immunoSEQ multiplex PCR, and TCRdb's table has in-frame clones only and misses some. The sample lists 9,500 to 10,000 clones; around 60% were seen once. CDR1 is MRHNA and CDR2 is SNTAGT in the germline V gene. The ends were cut back, 4 bases at V and 0 bases at J, with 4 bases in the middle. The CDR3 contains 13 residues. Notes on this clone: What it recognizes is unknown.

This TCR was recovered from a person aged 55 to 69 with breast cancer. The gene calls are TRBV6-4 and TRBJ1-5, with no clear D. Sequencing used breast tumor tissue. This chain's CDR3 is CASSVNSNQPQHF. The CDR3 coding sequence is TGTGCCAGCAGTGTCAATAGCAATCAGCCCCAGCATTTT.